The clone carrying this TCR beta chain is labeled medium-sized (0.01 to 0.1%). Treatment of any kind had been given to no patient before thyroid surgery. Original analysis: In papillary thyroid cancer, a distant-metastasis classifier was built using CDR3 differences across clinicopathological groups. MiXCR re-clonotyped the PCR reads for TCRdb. For this entry, the V and J calls and clone size follow TCRdb and not the study's own pipeline. The sample yields some 15,000 clones, approximately 30% seen once. The sample belongs to a study of metastatic and nonmetastatic thyroid tumors. Germline loops: CDR1 MNHEY, CDR2 SVGEGT. The CDR3 runs 18 residues. After removal of 2 bases from V and 0 bases from J, the junction contained 10 bases not matched to a gene.

Sequenced input: tumor tissue. The V and J genes are TRBV6-2 or TRBV6-3 and TRBJ2-1, with 7 bases lining up with TRBD2. This sequence originates from a female donor with papillary thyroid cancer or a benign thyroid nodule (not recorded which). Some clones in this sample may be carry-over from other donors' samples. CDR3 in amino acids: CASSYDAMGGSSYNEQFF. CDR3 bases: TGTGCCAGCAGTTACGATGCCATGGGGGGGAGCTCCTACAATGAGCAGTTCTTC.